This TCR beta chain originates from a study of T cells of healthy individuals listed by TCRdb under 2018. The V and J ends are trimmed by 5 bases and 1 base, leaving 11 bases between them. The CDR3, from cysteine to phenylalanine, totals 14 residues. Solely the CDR3 DNA is kept, with 42 bases framed from the first base. In the germline V gene, CDR1 corresponds to SNHLY and CDR2 to FYNNEI. This clonotype was seen only a few times. Its antigen remains unidentified. Base qualities are missing; no much larger clone stands one base away. Library preparation employed 5' RACE. TCRdb names Illumina MiSeq as the instrument used. The public reads were run again by TCRdb, first through fastp at Q25 and then through MiXCR, and only productive beta chains were kept. Identical CDR3 protein sequences are pooled into one entry, listed with their most common genes and DNA. This sample holds 95,000 to 100,000 distinct CDR3 sequences; 15% to 20% were observed only once. The leading ten clones occupy 6.2% of the sample.

The receptor's source is a human donor in good health. Recombination joined TRBV2 with TRBJ1-1; the D gene remains uncertain. CDR3 sequence: CASSYQQKNTEAFF. The DNA is as follows: TGTGCCAGCAGTTACCAACAGAAGAACACTGAAGCTTTCTTT.